This T cell receptor beta chain was identified in a study of CD8 T cells in ankylosing spondylitis. This clonotype was seen a handful of times. TCRdb re-analysed the 5' RACE reads in MiXCR, keeping a single row per CDR3 protein. The profile shows more than 300,000 distinct CDR3 sequences, more than 9% of them singletons. The CDR3 has 16 amino acids. Per germline, CDR1 SGHRS and CDR2 YFSETQ. V dropped 0 bases and J dropped 4 bases, with 14 bases sitting between them. This TCR derives from a female donor with ankylosing spondylitis or in good health (not recorded which). The J gene is TRBJ2-1, the V gene TRBV5-1; a possible D gene is TRBD1 (6 bases). Sequencing input: blood, either unsorted or a sorted T cell fraction (not recorded which). The CDR3 DNA reads as TGCGCCAGCAGCTTGGTGACAGGTAGCTTTTACAATGAGCAGTTCTTC. This translates into CASSLVTGSFYNEQFF.